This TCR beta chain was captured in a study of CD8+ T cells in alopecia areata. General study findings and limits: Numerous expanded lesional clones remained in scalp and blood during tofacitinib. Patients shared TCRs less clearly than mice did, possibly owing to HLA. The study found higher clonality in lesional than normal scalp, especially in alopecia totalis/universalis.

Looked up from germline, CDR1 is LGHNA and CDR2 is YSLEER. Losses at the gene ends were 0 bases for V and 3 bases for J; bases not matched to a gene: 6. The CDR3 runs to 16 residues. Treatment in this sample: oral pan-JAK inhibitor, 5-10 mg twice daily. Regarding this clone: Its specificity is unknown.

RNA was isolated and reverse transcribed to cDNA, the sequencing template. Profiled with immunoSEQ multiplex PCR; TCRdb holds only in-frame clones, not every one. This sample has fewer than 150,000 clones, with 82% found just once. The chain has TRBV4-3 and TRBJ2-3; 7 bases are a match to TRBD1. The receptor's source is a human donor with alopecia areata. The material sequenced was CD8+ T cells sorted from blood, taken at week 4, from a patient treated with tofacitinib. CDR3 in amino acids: CASSQDSGTETDTQYF. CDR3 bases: TGCGCCAGCAGCCAAGATTCGGGGACAGAAACAGATACGCAGTATTTT.